One sample yielded the 5 T cell receptor beta chains listed below, sequenced in a study of OX40 agonist ivuxolimab in advanced cancers. Assay used: immunoSEQ multiplex PCR; TCRdb lists only in-frame clones, some missing. The sample shows just over 50,000 clones, 84% of them seen only once. The sequencing used CD4+ or CD8+ T cells sorted from blood, collected in a trial of the OX40 agonist ivuxolimab. Every receptor here comes from an adult with an advanced solid tumor such as melanoma, head and neck, liver or kidney cancer.

V gene TRBV21-1 combines with J gene TRBJ1-5; the D segment call TRBD1 is taken from the table without a DNA check. TRBV21-1 is a recognized pseudogene. This CDR3 has 14 amino acids. For the CDR3, the DNA is TGTGCCAGCAGCGCTCGGACAGACCATCAGCCCCAGCATTTT. Translating it yields CASSARTDHQPQHF.

This clone was recorded only once. The chain recombines TRBV6-6 with TRBJ1-1; D unclear. V lost 6 bases, J lost 4 bases, and 18 bases lay in between. This CDR3 is 15 amino acids long. CDR1 MNHNY and CDR2 SVGAGI come from the germline V gene (reference sequence). The CDR3 coding sequence is TGTGCCAGCAGACCCTATGCGAGGTCTCGCACTGAAGCTTTCTTT. Translating gives CASRPYARSRTEAFF.

This clone came up once. The chain recombines TRBV7-9 with TRBJ1-3; D is uncertain. Between the trimmed V and J ends, which lost 5 bases and 4 bases, there was a span of 15 bases. The CDR3 runs to 15 residues. Germline V gene sequence: CDR1 SEHNR, CDR2 FQNEAQ (reference sequence). This CDR3 is CASSPVLGAGNTIYF. Here the CDR3 DNA reads TGTGCCAGCAGCCCCGTCCTAGGAGCCGGAAACACCATATATTTT.

The rearrangement links TRBV11-3 to TRBJ1-1, with D perhaps TRBD1 (5 bases). From germline, CDR1 is SGHNT and CDR2 YENEEA. The V and J ends lost 6 bases and 0 bases respectively, with 11 bases between them. This CDR3 comprises 14 residues. CDR3 nucleotide sequence: TGTGCCAGCAGGGACCGGGACGTGAACACTGAAGCTTTCTTT. This gives the protein CASRDRDVNTEAFF.

DNA of the CDR3: TGCGCCAGCAGCTTGGATCGATACGAGCAGTACTTC. This codes for CASSLDRYEQYF. The chain recombines TRBV5-1 with TRBJ2-7; D is undetermined. CDR1 is SGHRS and CDR2 is YFSETQ in the germline V gene. The CDR3 length is 12 residues. Deletions cut 0 bases from V and 4 bases from J, with 5 bases between.